Included here is one TCR beta chain sequence, with context. The target antigen is unknown. The data derive from a study of CD8 T cells in Susac syndrome. Findings and limits, study-wide: Expansion of clones was not seen in the CD4+ T cell repertoires of Susac syndrome.

The CDR3 is made up of 13 amino acids. The ends lost 5 bases at V and 7 bases at J; junction bases unmatched: 5. Germline V CDR1 and CDR2: LGHDT, YNNKEL (reference sequence). RNA totalling about 0.45 to 1 ug underwent reverse transcription with random hexamers. One entry per CDR3 protein, called by TCRdb with MiXCR from the immunoSEQ multiplex PCR reads. The data hold more than 110,000 distinct CDR3 sequences, with approximately 95% observed a single time. The chain recombines TRBV3-1 with TRBJ2-1; 7 positions match TRBD2. The specimen sequenced was CD4+ T cells from PBMCs. This receptor was obtained from a human donor with Susac syndrome. The CDR3: CASSYYSGNEQFF. CDR3 coding DNA: TGTGCCAGCAGCTATTATAGCGGGAATGAGCAGTTCTTC.